The TCR beta chain described here comes from a study of CD8 T cells in Susac syndrome. An input of about 0.5 to 1 ug of RNA was subjected to reverse transcription using random hexamers. TCRdb used MiXCR to reprocess the immunoSEQ multiplex PCR reads, holding one entry per CDR3 protein. Counted here are some 170,000 distinct CDR3 sequences, about 95% occurring once; the ten biggest clones make up approximately 0.1%. The source of this sequence is a human donor in good health. Sequencing input: CD4+ T cells from PBMCs.

The CDR3 nucleotides are TGTGCCAGCAGTTTGATGGGCGGGAACATTCAGTACTTC. It specifies CASSLMGGNIQYF. The chain is built from TRBV12-3 or TRBV12-4 and TRBJ2-4, with D perhaps TRBD2 (5 bases). Trimming stripped 3 bases from V and 7 bases from J, with 10 bases between. The CDR3 runs 13 residues.